A selection of T cell receptor beta chains follows, all from one sample in a study of stem cell transplantation in POMP-related autoinflammatory disease. Libraries were prepared by immunoSEQ multiplex PCR; TCRdb keeps only in-frame clonotypes and omits some of them. Of tens of thousands of clones in the sample, roughly 93% were seen once. The sequencing used CD4+ T cells from PBMCs, collected after stem cell transplantation. The source is a human patient with POMP-related autoinflammation and immune dysregulation (PRAID). Some T cells may be graft donor cells. Both conserved end residues are part of each CDR3. Fields, in order: V gene, D gene, clone size, J gene, CDR3 protein, CDR3 DNA. A D gene is named only where the DNA matches it firmly. Rows may omit the clone size; those that give it use once, few, many or a size class.

v_gene: TRBV11-1; d_gene: TRBD2; abundance: -; j_gene: TRBJ2-1; CDR3aa: CASSLAWTSRNNEQFF; CDR3nt: TGTGCCAGCAGCTTAGCATGGACTAGCAGAAACAATGAGCAGTTCTTC
v_gene: TRBV28; d_gene: TRBD2; abundance: -; j_gene: TRBJ2-2; CDR3aa: CATSSVAGGHRELFF; CDR3nt: TGTGCCACCTCCAGCGTGGCGGGGGGGCATAGGGAGCTGTTTTTT
v_gene: TRBV24-1; d_gene: -; abundance: -; j_gene: TRBJ2-5; CDR3aa: CATSDTRETQYF; CDR3nt: TGTGCCACCAGTGATACAAGGGAGACCCAGTACTTC
v_gene: TRBV7-2; d_gene: -; abundance: -; j_gene: TRBJ2-1; CDR3aa: CASSFGRKSSYNEQFF; CDR3nt: TGTGCCAGCAGCTTCGGACGAAAAAGCTCCTACAATGAGCAGTTCTTC
v_gene: TRBV28; d_gene: -; abundance: -; j_gene: TRBJ1-1; CDR3aa: CASSPLAGNTEAFF; CDR3nt: TGTGCCAGCAGTCCGTTGGCGGGGAACACTGAAGCTTTCTTT
v_gene: TRBV6-6; d_gene: -; abundance: once; j_gene: TRBJ2-7; CDR3aa: CASSWIEGYEQYF; CDR3nt: TGTGCCAGCAGTTGGATTGAGGGCTACGAGCAGTACTTC
v_gene: TRBV5-1; d_gene: -; abundance: once; j_gene: TRBJ2-1; CDR3aa: CASSGDASGPSYNEQFF; CDR3nt: TGCGCCAGCAGCGGGGACGCCTCGGGGCCTTCCTACAATGAGCAGTTCTTC
v_gene: TRBV5-1; d_gene: TRBD2; abundance: -; j_gene: TRBJ2-3; CDR3aa: CASERWGEGRDTQYF; CDR3nt: TGCGCCAGCGAAAGGTGGGGGGAGGGCCGAGATACGCAGTATTTT
v_gene: TRBV28; d_gene: -; abundance: -; j_gene: TRBJ2-3; CDR3aa: CASSLLEGVTQYF; CDR3nt: TGTGCCAGCAGTTTACTCGAGGGGGTAACGCAGTATTTT
v_gene: TRBV6-5; d_gene: -; abundance: -; j_gene: TRBJ1-1; CDR3aa: CASSSQRNMNTEAFF; CDR3nt: TGTGCCAGCAGTTCCCAAAGGAACATGAACACTGAAGCTTTCTTT
v_gene: TRBV3-1/TRBV3-2; d_gene: -; abundance: -; j_gene: TRBJ2-2; CDR3aa: CASSPRRGTGELFF; CDR3nt: TGTGCCAGCAGCCCCCGACGGGGGACCGGGGAGCTGTTTTTT
v_gene: TRBV24-1; d_gene: TRBD1; abundance: once; j_gene: TRBJ2-6; CDR3aa: CATSDRQGASGANVLTF; CDR3nt: TGTGCCACCAGTGATAGACAGGGGGCTTCTGGGGCCAACGTCCTGACTTTC
v_gene: TRBV5-1; d_gene: -; abundance: once; j_gene: TRBJ1-3; CDR3aa: CASSFSGGSGNTIYF; CDR3nt: TGCGCCAGCAGCTTTTCAGGCGGGTCTGGAAACACCATATATTTT
v_gene: TRBV3-1/TRBV3-2; d_gene: -; abundance: -; j_gene: TRBJ1-4; CDR3aa: CASSLGATNEKLFF; CDR3nt: TGTGCCAGCAGCCTGGGTGCAACTAATGAAAAACTGTTTTTT
v_gene: TRBV30; d_gene: TRBD2; abundance: -; j_gene: TRBJ2-5; CDR3aa: CAWSVGGRKTQYF; CDR3nt: TGTGCCTGGAGTGTAGGCGGGAGGAAGACCCAGTACTTC
v_gene: TRBV11-3; d_gene: -; abundance: -; j_gene: TRBJ2-3; CDR3aa: CASSLEDSSWDTQYF; CDR3nt: TGTGCCAGCAGCTTAGAGGACAGTAGTTGGGATACGCAGTATTTT
v_gene: TRBV6-6; d_gene: -; abundance: -; j_gene: TRBJ1-6; CDR3aa: CASSYLGGAPLHF; CDR3nt: TGTGCCAGCAGTTACTTAGGGGGGGCACCCCTCCACTTT
v_gene: TRBV11-3; d_gene: -; abundance: -; j_gene: TRBJ1-1; CDR3aa: CASSLARTDEAFF; CDR3nt: TGTGCCAGCAGCTTAGCGCGGACAGATGAAGCTTTCTTT
v_gene: TRBV10-3; d_gene: TRBD2; abundance: -; j_gene: TRBJ2-3; CDR3aa: CAISDPSGGSTDTQYF; CDR3nt: TGTGCCATCAGTGATCCTAGCGGGGGGAGCACAGATACGCAGTATTTT
v_gene: TRBV19; d_gene: -; abundance: -; j_gene: TRBJ1-4; CDR3aa: CASSIGALREKLFF; CDR3nt: TGTGCCAGTAGTATTGGGGCGTTACGGGAAAAACTGTTTTTT
v_gene: TRBV28; d_gene: -; abundance: -; j_gene: TRBJ2-5; CDR3aa: CASSFDRGRGQETQYF; CDR3nt: TGTGCCAGCAGTTTTGACCGGGGGCGAGGGCAAGAGACCCAGTACTTC
v_gene: TRBV2; d_gene: -; abundance: -; j_gene: TRBJ2-5; CDR3aa: CASSEAGLARGTQYF; CDR3nt: TGTGCCAGCAGTGAAGCGGGTCTAGCGAGGGGGACCCAGTACTTC
v_gene: TRBV11-3; d_gene: -; abundance: -; j_gene: TRBJ1-1; CDR3aa: CASSLSPGGPEAFF; CDR3nt: TGTGCCAGCAGCCTCTCACCCGGGGGCCCTGAAGCTTTCTTT
v_gene: TRBV5-4; d_gene: -; abundance: -; j_gene: TRBJ2-3; CDR3aa: CASSHASEGLPDTQYF; CDR3nt: TGTGCCAGCAGCCACGCTAGCGAGGGACTGCCAGATACGCAGTATTTT
v_gene: TRBV28; d_gene: -; abundance: -; j_gene: TRBJ2-1; CDR3aa: CASSRPGDHNEQFF; CDR3nt: TGTGCCAGCAGCCGGCCAGGGGACCACAATGAGCAGTTCTTC
v_gene: TRBV9; d_gene: -; abundance: -; j_gene: TRBJ2-3; CDR3aa: CASSVLGEDTQYF; CDR3nt: TGTGCCAGCAGCGTTCTCGGGGAGGATACGCAGTATTTT
v_gene: TRBV7-9; d_gene: TRBD2; abundance: -; j_gene: TRBJ2-1; CDR3aa: CASSLVLAGGPYEQFF; CDR3nt: TGTGCCAGCAGCTTAGTGCTAGCGGGGGGGCCATATGAGCAGTTCTTC
v_gene: TRBV28; d_gene: -; abundance: -; j_gene: TRBJ1-1; CDR3aa: CASSLSAGNTEAFF; CDR3nt: TGTGCCAGCAGTTTAAGTGCGGGGAACACTGAAGCTTTCTTT
v_gene: TRBV28; d_gene: -; abundance: -; j_gene: TRBJ2-3; CDR3aa: CASRAARDTQYF; CDR3nt: TGTGCCAGCCGTGCTGCGAGGGATACGCAGTATTTT
v_gene: TRBV28; d_gene: -; abundance: -; j_gene: TRBJ2-1; CDR3aa: CASSIRVGALHNEQFF; CDR3nt: TGTGCCAGCAGCATAAGGGTGGGTGCACTACACAATGAGCAGTTCTTC
v_gene: TRBV5-1; d_gene: -; abundance: -; j_gene: TRBJ2-3; CDR3aa: CASSLRTMTDTQYF; CDR3nt: TGCGCCAGCAGCTTACGGACTATGACAGATACGCAGTATTTT
v_gene: TRBV3-1/TRBV3-2; d_gene: -; abundance: -; j_gene: TRBJ1-3; CDR3aa: CASSQGAVGSGNTIYF; CDR3nt: TGTGCCAGCAGCCAAGGGGCCGTGGGCTCTGGAAACACCATATATTTT
v_gene: TRBV7-2; d_gene: TRBD2; abundance: -; j_gene: TRBJ2-2; CDR3aa: CASSLGLAGGHAGELFF; CDR3nt: TGTGCCAGCAGCTTGGGACTAGCGGGGGGGCACGCCGGGGAGCTGTTTTTT
v_gene: TRBV10-3; d_gene: TRBD2; abundance: -; j_gene: TRBJ2-1; CDR3aa: CAIKSLAGGPSEQFF; CDR3nt: TGTGCCATCAAAAGTCTAGCGGGTGGCCCTTCGGAGCAGTTCTTC
v_gene: TRBV5-1; d_gene: -; abundance: -; j_gene: TRBJ1-1; CDR3aa: CASSGLGGRINTEAFF; CDR3nt: TGCGCCAGCAGCGGTCTAGGGGGTAGGATTAACACTGAAGCTTTCTTT
v_gene: TRBV4-1; d_gene: -; abundance: -; j_gene: TRBJ2-3; CDR3aa: CASSQEARDTQYF; CDR3nt: TGCGCCAGCAGCCAAGAGGCTAGAGATACGCAGTATTTT
v_gene: TRBV12-3/TRBV12-4; d_gene: -; abundance: -; j_gene: TRBJ2-3; CDR3aa: CASSLSPPDTQYF; CDR3nt: TGTGCCAGCAGTTTATCCCCCCCCGATACGCAGTATTTT
v_gene: TRBV29-1; d_gene: TRBD2; abundance: -; j_gene: TRBJ2-2; CDR3aa: CSVEGGAGGGYTGELFF; CDR3nt: TGCAGCGTTGAAGGCGGAGCGGGAGGGGGATACACCGGGGAGCTGTTTTTT
v_gene: TRBV5-1; d_gene: -; abundance: -; j_gene: TRBJ2-6; CDR3aa: CASSFGPQGSGANVLTF; CDR3nt: TGCGCCAGCAGCTTTGGGCCACAGGGATCTGGGGCCAACGTCCTGACTTTC
v_gene: TRBV7-6; d_gene: -; abundance: -; j_gene: TRBJ2-1; CDR3aa: CASSLGGGRTNEQFF; CDR3nt: TGTGCCAGCAGCTTAGGGGGTGGGAGGACCAATGAGCAGTTCTTC
v_gene: TRBV7-9; d_gene: TRBD2; abundance: -; j_gene: TRBJ2-1; CDR3aa: CASSLVFGGRAFNEQFF; CDR3nt: TGTGCCAGCAGCTTAGTTTTTGGTGGGAGGGCCTTCAATGAGCAGTTCTTC
v_gene: TRBV11-2; d_gene: -; abundance: -; j_gene: TRBJ2-7; CDR3aa: CASSPLGPLPYEQYF; CDR3nt: TGTGCCAGCAGCCCCCTTGGCCCGCTTCCTTACGAGCAGTACTTC
v_gene: TRBV7-2; d_gene: -; abundance: -; j_gene: TRBJ2-1; CDR3aa: CASSGLIGSSYNEQFF; CDR3nt: TGTGCCAGCAGCGGCCTAATCGGGAGCTCCTACAATGAGCAGTTCTTC